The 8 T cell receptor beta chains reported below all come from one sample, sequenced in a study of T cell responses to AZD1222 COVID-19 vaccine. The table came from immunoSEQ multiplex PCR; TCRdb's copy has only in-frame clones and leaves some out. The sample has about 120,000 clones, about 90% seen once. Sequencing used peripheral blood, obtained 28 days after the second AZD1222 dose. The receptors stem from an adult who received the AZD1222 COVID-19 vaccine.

The CDR3 loop reads CATPQVAGAKEQYF. The CDR3 region has the DNA TGTGCCACCCCCCAGGTCGCAGGCGCTAAAGAGCAGTACTTC. This rearrangement joins TRBV6-4 to TRBJ2-7; no firm D call. Trimming cost V 10 bases and J 7 bases, with 23 bases left between them. CDR3 length: 14 residues. Germline CDR1 and CDR2: MRHNA and SNTAGT.

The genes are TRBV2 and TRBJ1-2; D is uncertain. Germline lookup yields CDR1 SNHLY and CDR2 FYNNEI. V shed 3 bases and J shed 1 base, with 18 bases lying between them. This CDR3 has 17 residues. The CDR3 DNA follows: TGTGCCAGCAGTGATCATGCCCCGCCAGGAAGTAACTATGGCTACACCTTC. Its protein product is CASSDHAPPGSNYGYTF. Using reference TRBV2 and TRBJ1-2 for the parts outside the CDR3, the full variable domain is EPEVTQTPSHQVTQMGQEVILRCVPISNHLYFYWYRQILGQKVEFLVSFYNNEISEKSEIFDDQFSVERPDGSNFTLKIRSTKLEDSAMYFCASSDHAPPGSNYGYTFGSGTRLTVV.

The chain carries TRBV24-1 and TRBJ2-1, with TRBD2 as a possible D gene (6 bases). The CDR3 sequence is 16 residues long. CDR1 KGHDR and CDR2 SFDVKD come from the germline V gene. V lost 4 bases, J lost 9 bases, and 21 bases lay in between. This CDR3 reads CATSELGPGGWGEQFF. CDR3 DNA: TGTGCCACCAGTGAATTAGGGCCCGGAGGGTGGGGTGAGCAGTTCTTC.

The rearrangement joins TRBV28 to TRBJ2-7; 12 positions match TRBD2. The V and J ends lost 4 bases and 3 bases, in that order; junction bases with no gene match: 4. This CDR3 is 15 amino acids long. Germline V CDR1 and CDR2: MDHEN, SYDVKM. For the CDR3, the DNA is TGTGCCAGCAGTTCAAGGACTAGCGGGATCTACGAGCAGTACTTC. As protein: CASSSRTSGIYEQYF.

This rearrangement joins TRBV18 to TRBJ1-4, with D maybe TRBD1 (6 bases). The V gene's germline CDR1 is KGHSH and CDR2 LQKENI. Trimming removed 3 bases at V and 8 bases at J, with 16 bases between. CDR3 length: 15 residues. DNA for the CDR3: TGTGCCAGCTCACCCCCAGGGACAATCGGCGAAAAACTGTTTTTT. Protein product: CASSPPGTIGEKLFF.

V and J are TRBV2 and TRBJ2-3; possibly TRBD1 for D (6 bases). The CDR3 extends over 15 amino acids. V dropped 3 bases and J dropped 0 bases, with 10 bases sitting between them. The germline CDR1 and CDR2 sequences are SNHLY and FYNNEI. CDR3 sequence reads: CASSETGLSTDTQYF. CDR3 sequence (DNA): TGTGCCAGCAGTGAGACAGGCCTCAGCACAGATACGCAGTATTTT.

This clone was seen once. CDR3 region: CASGLTGTSGGPYNEQFF. The CDR3 DNA reads TGTGCTAGTGGTTTGACCGGGACTAGCGGGGGACCCTACAATGAGCAGTTCTTC. The chain carries TRBV12-5 and TRBJ2-1, with 14 nucleotides matching TRBD2. The V gene's germline CDR1 is LGHNT and CDR2 FRNRAP. V gave up 2 bases and J gave up 2 bases; unmatched junction bases: 5. CDR3 length equals 18 residues.

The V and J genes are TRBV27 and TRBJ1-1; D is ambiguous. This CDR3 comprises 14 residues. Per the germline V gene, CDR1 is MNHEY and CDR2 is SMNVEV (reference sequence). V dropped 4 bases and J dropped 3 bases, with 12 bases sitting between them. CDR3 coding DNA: TGTGCCAGCAGTTGGCGATTTCCCCACACTGAAGCTTTCTTT. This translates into CASSWRFPHTEAFF.